Listed here are 13 T cell receptor beta chains from one sample, sequenced in a study of cytotoxic CD8 clonotypes in ibrutinib-treated CLL. Generated by immunoSEQ multiplex PCR, the TCRdb table keeps only in-frame clones and is missing some. This table has approximately 42,000 clones, roughly three quarters appearing once. Specimen: PBMCs, collected after 12 months of ibrutinib treatment. The receptors come from a human donor with chronic lymphocytic leukemia.

This chain links TRBV6-5 with TRBJ1-1; TRBD1 agrees at 9 bases. Germline CDR1 and CDR2: MNHEY and SVGAGI. This CDR3 region has 16 residues. V dropped 2 bases and J dropped 6; count of bases not matched to a gene: 10. This CDR3 reads CASSYLTPGQGSEAFF. For the CDR3, the DNA is TGTGCCAGCAGTTACCTTACCCCGGGACAGGGATCTGAAGCTTTCTTT.

This clone was counted once. The V gene is TRBV18, the J gene TRBJ2-2, with 9 bases aligning to TRBD1. Germline values: CDR1 KGHSH, CDR2 LQKENI. The CDR3 is made up of 13 amino acids. V lost 6 bases to trimming and J lost 6 bases; unmatched junction nucleotides: 2. CDR3 protein: CASSRDRAGELFF. The CDR3, as DNA: TGTGCCAGCTCTCGGGACAGGGCCGGGGAGCTGTTTTTT.

The genes are TRBV4-1 and TRBJ2-7; TRBD1 aligns across 8 bases. Looked up from germline, CDR1 is MGHRA and CDR2 is YSYEKL. The trim removed 0 bases at V and 4 bases at J, leaving 5 bases unmatched. CDR3 length: 15 residues. CDR3 in DNA: TGCGCCAGCAGCCAAGAGGAAGGACAGGGTTACGAGCAGTACTTC. Encoded protein: CASSQEEGQGYEQYF.

DNA of the CDR3: TGTGCCACGGGACAGGGTACCGGGGAGCTGTTTTTT. Translation: CATGQGTGELFF. This rearrangement joins TRBV10-3 to TRBJ2-2, with 9 bases matching TRBD1. Germline V gene data show CDR1 as ENHRY and CDR2 as SYGVKD. The CDR3 is 12 residues long. With V trimmed by 10 bases and J by 5 bases, 2 bases remained unmatched.

This clone was observed a few times. The chain employs TRBV7-9 and TRBJ2-3; D uncertain. CDR3 length: 14 amino acids. Germline values: CDR1 SEHNR, CDR2 FQNEAQ (reference sequence). V was shortened by 0 bases and J by 1 base, with 5 bases between the two germline ends. Here the CDR3 DNA reads TGTGCCAGCAGCTTAGCAGAGGGCACAGATACGCAGTATTTT. Residues: CASSLAEGTDTQYF.

The gene calls are TRBV28 and TRBJ2-3; D may be TRBD2 (5 bases). Germline V gene lookup returns CDR1 MDHEN and CDR2 SYDVKM. The CDR3 consists of 14 residues. V lost 8 bases to trimming and J lost 2 bases, with 14 bases between them. Written as DNA, the CDR3 is TGTGCCAGCGGTCTCCCGGACTCCACAGATACGCAGTATTTT. Protein sequence: CASGLPDSTDTQYF. The full variable domain, completed using reference TRBV28 and TRBJ2-3, is DVKVTQSSRYLVKRTGEKVFLECVQDMDHENMFWYRQDPGLGLRLIYFSYDVKMKEKGDIPEGYSVSREKKERFSLILESASTNQTSMYLCASGLPDSTDTQYFGPGTRLTVL.

V usage is TRBV7-9 and J usage is TRBJ2-1; 12 bases align to TRBD2. The CDR3 has 15 amino acids. Germline V CDR1 and CDR2: SEHNR, FQNEAQ (reference sequence). J was trimmed by 3 bases and V by 10 bases; bases with no gene match: 7. The CDR3 here is CATPGTSGYYNEQFF. DNA of the CDR3: TGTGCCACCCCCGGGACTAGCGGGTACTACAATGAGCAGTTCTTC.

CDR3 residues: CASSFGDPSNEQFF. Written as DNA, the CDR3 is TGTGCCAGTAGTTTCGGGGACCCCTCCAATGAGCAGTTCTTC. The genes are TRBV19 and TRBJ2-1, with D perhaps TRBD1 or TRBD2 (5 bases each). Per germline, CDR1 LNHDA and CDR2 SQIVND (reference sequence). Trimming shortened V by 5 bases and J by 6 bases, and 14 bases separated the two germline ends. The CDR3 covers 14 residues.

The J gene is TRBJ1-3, the V gene TRBV5-1; no clear D gene. The germline CDR1 and CDR2 sequences are SGHRS and YFSETQ. V lost 4 bases and J lost 0, with 8 bases in between. This CDR3 comprises 14 residues. CDR3 in DNA: TGCGCCAGCAGCCCTGACTACTCTGGAAACACCATATATTTT. Its protein product is CASSPDYSGNTIYF.

The genes are TRBV11-3 and TRBJ2-7; the match to TRBD2 covers 10 bases. The CDR3 has 15 amino acids. Per germline, CDR1 SGHNT and CDR2 YENEEA. Unmatched junction bases numbered 4, after V lost 3 bases and J lost 2 bases. The CDR3 is CASSFRAGGPYEQYF. The DNA for the CDR3 is TGTGCCAGCAGCTTCAGAGCGGGAGGGCCCTACGAGCAGTACTTC.

The chain links TRBV9 to TRBJ2-1, with 10 bases aligning to TRBD1. The CDR3 runs to 15 residues. Per germline, CDR1 SGDLS and CDR2 YYNGEE. Trimming took 3 bases from V and 9 from J; bases not matched to a gene: 9. DNA of the CDR3: TGTGCCAGCAGCGCCTCGGGACAGGGGTCGTTTGAGCAGTTCTTC. It yields the protein CASSASGQGSFEQFF.

The genes are TRBV5-4 and TRBJ2-7, with D unclear. Trimming pared 4 bases from V and 0 bases from J, leaving 5 bases between. The CDR3 sequence is 12 residues long. Per germline, CDR1 SGHNT and CDR2 YYREEE (reference sequence). The chain's CDR3 is CASSVDSYEQYF. The CDR3 DNA is TGTGCCAGCAGCGTGGACTCCTACGAGCAGTACTTC.

The chain is built from TRBV7-3 and TRBJ2-1; 11 positions match TRBD2. After removal of 3 bases from V and 5 bases from J, the junction contained 12 bases not matched to a gene. Germline values: CDR1 SGHTA, CDR2 FQGTGA. The CDR3 is made up of 18 amino acids. CDR3: CASSFRSAGTSGDNEQFF. The CDR3 DNA reads TGTGCCAGCAGCTTTAGAAGCGCCGGGACTAGCGGTGACAATGAGCAGTTCTTC.